This T cell receptor beta chain was identified in a study of cytomegalovirus exposure and HLA in healthy donors. Overall study results and limits: About 87% or about 30% of the time was how often most TCR beta V segments were productive, according to an earlier analysis. Reports indicated that the classifier achieved high specificity and sensitivity in diagnosing cytomegalovirus status.

Amplification used 60 Vbeta primers and 13 Jbeta primers. Sequenced by immunoSEQ multiplex PCR; TCRdb stores in-frame clones only, minus some. Of approximately 190,000 clones listed, 82% are singletons. Concerning this clone: As yet, its antigen is unknown.

The CDR3 contains 15 residues. Trimming removed 0 bases from V and 3 bases from J, with 11 bases in between. Germline V lookup: CDR1 MNHNS, CDR2 SASEGT. The TCR originated in a boy between 2 and 15 years old in good health and CMV-seronegative. Sequencing used PBMCs. The V and J genes are TRBV6-1 and TRBJ1-2; D may be TRBD1 (5 bases). The CDR3 here is CASSEAEGFYYGYTF. The CDR3 DNA is TGTGCCAGCAGTGAAGCGGAGGGGTTCTACTATGGCTACACCTTC.